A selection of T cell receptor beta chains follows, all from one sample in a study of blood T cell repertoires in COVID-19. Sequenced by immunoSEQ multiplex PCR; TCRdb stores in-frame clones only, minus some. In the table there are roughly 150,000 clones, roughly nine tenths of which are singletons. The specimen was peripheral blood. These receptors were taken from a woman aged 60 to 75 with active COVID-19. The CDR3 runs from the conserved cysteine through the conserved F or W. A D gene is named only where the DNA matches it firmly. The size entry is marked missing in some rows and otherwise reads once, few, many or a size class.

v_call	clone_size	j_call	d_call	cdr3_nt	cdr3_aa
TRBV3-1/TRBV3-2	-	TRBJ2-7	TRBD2	TGTGCCAGCAGCCCAAGTGTAGCGGGAGTCAAGTACTTC	CASSPSVAGVKYF
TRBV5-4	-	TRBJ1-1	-	TGTGCCAGCAGCCTGGGAAGAAGGGACTCAACTGGAGCTTTCTTT	CASSLGRRDSTGAFF
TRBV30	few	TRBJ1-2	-	TGTGCCTGGAAAAGGGGCCAGGGACACGGCTACACCTTC	CAWKRGQGHGYTF
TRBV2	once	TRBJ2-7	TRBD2	TGTGCCAGCAGACGCCAACTAGCGGGAGAATCCTACGAGCAGTACTTC	CASRRQLAGESYEQYF
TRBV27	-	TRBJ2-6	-	TGTGCCAGCGTTGACAGGTTAACTGGGGCCAACGTCCTGACTTTC	CASVDRLTGANVLTF
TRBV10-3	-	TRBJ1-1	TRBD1	TGTGCCACGGCGGGGGGACAGTGGAACACTGAAGCTTTCTTT	CATAGGQWNTEAFF
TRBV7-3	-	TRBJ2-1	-	TGTGCCAGCAGCTTATTTTGGACAGCCCTCAATGAGCAGTTCTTC	CASSLFWTALNEQFF
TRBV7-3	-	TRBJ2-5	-	TGTGCCAGCAGCGGGCGGGCAGGGGAGGAGACCCAGTACTTC	CASSGRAGEETQYF
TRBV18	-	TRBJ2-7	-	TGTGCCAGCTCACCGCGAGGGGGAGAGCAGTACTTC	CASSPRGGEQYF
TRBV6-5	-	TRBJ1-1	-	TGTGCCAGCAGTCACGGGGGAACTGAAGCTTTCTTT	CASSHGGTEAFF
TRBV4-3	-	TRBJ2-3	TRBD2	TGCGCCAGCAGCCAAGATCCAGCGGCGGGAGGAGATACGCAGTATTTT	CASSQDPAAGGDTQYF
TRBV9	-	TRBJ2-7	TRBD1	TGTGCCAGCAGCGCTTCCGGGACAGGGGACTACGAGCAGTACTTC	CASSASGTGDYEQYF
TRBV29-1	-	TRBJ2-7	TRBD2	TGCAGCGTGCTAGCGGGGGGAGCCTACGAGCAGTACTTC	CSVLAGGAYEQYF
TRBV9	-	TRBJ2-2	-	TGTGCCAGCAGCCCCCCCGGGGGAAACACCGGGGAGCTGTTTTTT	CASSPPGGNTGELFF
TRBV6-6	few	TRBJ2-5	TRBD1	TGTGCCAGCAGGGGACAGGGGGAAGAGACCCAGTACTTC	CASRGQGEETQYF
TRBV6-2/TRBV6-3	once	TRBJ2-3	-	TGTGCCAGCAGTTACTCAGCGCGGGCTGGGCGAACCGGCCATTTT	CASSYSARAGRTGHF
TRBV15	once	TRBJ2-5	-	TGTGCCACCAGCAGAGATTGGACATCCCGAGAGACCCAGTACTTC	CATSRDWTSRETQYF
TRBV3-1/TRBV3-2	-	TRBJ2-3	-	TGTGCCAGCAGCCGGACCGTACCGGGGAGCACAGATACGCAGTATTTT	CASSRTVPGSTDTQYF
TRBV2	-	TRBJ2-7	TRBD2	TGTGCCAGCAGTGGACTAGCGGGTTCCTACGAGCAGTACTTC	CASSGLAGSYEQYF
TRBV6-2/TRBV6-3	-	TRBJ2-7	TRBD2	TGTGCCAGCAGTTCGGGAGGTAGCGGGAGGCCCTACGAGCAGTACTTC	CASSSGGSGRPYEQYF
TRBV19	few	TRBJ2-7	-	TGTGCCAGTAGTATGGGTGGGGACTGGACCTACGAGCAGTACTTC	CASSMGGDWTYEQYF
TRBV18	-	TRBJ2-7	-	TGTGCCAGCTCACAAGACAGGTTGGGCGGGAGCCGCTCCTACGAGCAGTACTTC	CASSQDRLGGSRSYEQYF
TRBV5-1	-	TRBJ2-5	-	TGCGCCAGCAGTACAACGGAGACCCAGTACTTC	CASSTTETQYF
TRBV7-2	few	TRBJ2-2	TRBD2	TGTGCCAGCAGGCGGACTAGGTCCGGGGAGCTGTTTTTT	CASRRTRSGELFF
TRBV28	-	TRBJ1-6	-	TGTGCCAGCAGCCGAAGGCAGCGCAATTCACCCCTCCACTTT	CASSRRQRNSPLHF
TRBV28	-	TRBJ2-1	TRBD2	TGTGCCAGCAGGTCGGCTAGCGGGAGACTCAATGAGCAGTTCTTC	CASRSASGRLNEQFF
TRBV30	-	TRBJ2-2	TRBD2	TGTGCCTGGGGGACTAGCGGGAGCACCGGGGAGCTGTTTTTT	CAWGTSGSTGELFF
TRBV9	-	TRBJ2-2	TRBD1	TGTGCCACCACCCGGGGACAGGGGACGGGCGGGGAGCTGTTTTTT	CATTRGQGTGGELFF
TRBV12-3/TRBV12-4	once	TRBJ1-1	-	TGTGCCAGTGGACACGGCATGAACACTGAAGCTTTCTTT	CASGHGMNTEAFF
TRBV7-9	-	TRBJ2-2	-	TGTGCCAGCAGCTTCCCGGGACTTCACACCGGGGAGCTGTTTTTT	CASSFPGLHTGELFF
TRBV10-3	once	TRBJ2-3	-	TGTGCCATCAGTGACGGAGCGGCCGGCGCAGATACGCAGTATTTT	CAISDGAAGADTQYF
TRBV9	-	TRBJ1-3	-	TGTGCCAGCAGCGTAGGGGCAACCTCTGGAAACACCATATATTTT	CASSVGATSGNTIYF
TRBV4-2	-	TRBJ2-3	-	TGTGCCAGCAGCCAAGAAGGCGGAGACCGCACAGATACGCAGTATTTT	CASSQEGGDRTDTQYF
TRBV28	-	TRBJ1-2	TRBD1	TGTGCCAGCAGCCTGGGGACAGGCTCAAGGCTATATGGCTACACCTTC	CASSLGTGSRLYGYTF
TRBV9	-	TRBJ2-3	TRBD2	TGTGCCAGCAGCGTAGCCCCCCAGCGGGGGAAAGGAGATACGCAGTATTTT	CASSVAPQRGKGDTQYF
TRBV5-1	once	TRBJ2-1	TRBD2	TGCGCCAGCCGCCGCGGGACTAGCGGGACCTACAATGAGCAGTTCTTC	CASRRGTSGTYNEQFF
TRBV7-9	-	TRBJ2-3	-	TGTGCCAGCAGCTTAGAATTCCAGCGGGCCCGTTCCAGCACAGATACGCAGTATTTT	CASSLEFQRARSSTDTQYF
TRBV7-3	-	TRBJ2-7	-	TGTGCCAGCAGCTTGGACAGGGAGGGAGAGCAGTACTTC	CASSLDREGEQYF
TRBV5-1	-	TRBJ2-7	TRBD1	TGCGCCAGCAGCTTGGGGGACAGGGTCGATATTTTCGAGCAGTACTTC	CASSLGDRVDIFEQYF
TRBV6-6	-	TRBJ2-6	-	TGTGCCAGCACCAGGGCCTCTGGGGCCAACGTCCTGACTTTC	CASTRASGANVLTF
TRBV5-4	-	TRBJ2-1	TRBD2	TGTGCCAGCAGCCGGACTAGCGGCTACTACAATGAGCAGTTCTTC	CASSRTSGYYNEQFF
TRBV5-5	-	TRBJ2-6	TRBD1	TGTGCCAGCACCTGGACAGGGGCTGGGGCCAACGTCCTGACTTTC	CASTWTGAGANVLTF
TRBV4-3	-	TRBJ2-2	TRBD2	TGCGCCAGCAGCCAACACTTACCGGGACTAGCCTTAAACACCGGGGAGCTGTTTTTT	CASSQHLPGLALNTGELFF
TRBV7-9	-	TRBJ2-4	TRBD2	TGTGCCAGCAGTCGGACTAGCGAAAACATTCAGTACTTC	CASSRTSENIQYF
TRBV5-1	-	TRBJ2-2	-	TGCGCCAGCAGCTTGGACTGGAACACCGGGGAGCTGTTTTTT	CASSLDWNTGELFF
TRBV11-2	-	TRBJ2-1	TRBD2	TGTGCCAGCAGCTTACTAGCGGGATGGAGCTCCTACAATGAGCAGTTCTTC	CASSLLAGWSSYNEQFF
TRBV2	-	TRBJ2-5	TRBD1	TGTGCCAGCAGATGGGACAGAGAGACCCAGTACTTC	CASRWDRETQYF
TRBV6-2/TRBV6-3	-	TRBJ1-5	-	TGTGCCAGCAGTTACGCGACACGTAGCAATCAGCCCCAGCATTTT	CASSYATRSNQPQHF